A selection of T cell receptor beta chains follows, all from one sample in a study of T cell repertoires in cytomegalovirus infection. MiXCR was run by TCRdb on the reads, yielding one entry per CDR3 protein. The table includes about 490,000 distinct CDR3 sequences, approximately 10% detected once. The sample consisted of PBMCs. Source of these receptors: a human donor in good health (CMV status not recorded). Some clones in this sample may be carry-over from other donors' samples. The CDR3 runs from the conserved cysteine through the conserved F or W. A D gene is named only where the DNA matches it firmly. Expanded clones are given a class, and other clones once, few, many or no size at all.

TRBV30	few	TRBD2	TRBJ2-2	CAWNSGRSDTGELFF	TGTGCCTGGAATAGCGGGAGGTCAGACACCGGGGAGCTGTTTTTT
TRBV6-1	many	-	TRBJ1-2	CASRPRTGSYTF	TGTGCCAGCAGACCGCGGACGGGATCCTACACCTTC
TRBV2	many	-	TRBJ2-3	CASSETQDTQYF	TGTGCCAGCAGTGAAACTCAAGATACGCAGTATTTT
TRBV12-3/TRBV12-4	many	TRBD1	TRBJ1-6	CASSLGDRASPLHF	TGTGCCAGCAGTCTAGGGGACAGGGCTTCACCCCTCCACTTT
TRBV2	few	TRBD1	TRBJ2-2	CASSVLQGAASNTGELFF	TGTGCCAGCAGTGTTTTACAGGGGGCTGCGTCGAACACCGGGGAGCTGTTTTTT
TRBV2	-	TRBD2	TRBJ2-7	CASSPSPLGGAGEQYF	TGTGCCAGCAGTCCCAGCCCCCTCGGGGGGGCGGGGGAGCAGTACTTC
TRBV25-1	many	-	TRBJ1-4	CASSEYGTYEKLFF	TGTGCCAGCAGTGAATACGGCACTTACGAAAAACTGTTTTTT
TRBV7-3	many	-	TRBJ2-1	CASSSRPSSSYNEQFF	TGTGCCAGCAGCTCTAGACCCTCTAGCTCCTACAATGAGCAGTTCTTC
TRBV14	-	-	TRBJ1-2	CASSQVAGATYGYTF	TGTGCCAGCAGCCAAGTAGCAGGGGCGACCTATGGCTACACCTTC
TRBV20-1	many	-	TRBJ1-1	CSARRGGSEAFF	TGCAGTGCCCGGCGCGGGGGTTCTGAAGCTTTCTTT
TRBV5-6	-	TRBD1	TRBJ1-5	CASSSSRGLRPNQPQHF	TGTGCCAGCAGCTCGAGCAGGGGGCTGAGACCAAATCAGCCCCAGCATTTT
TRBV20-1	many	-	TRBJ1-1	CSASPPRPRNTEAFF	TGCAGTGCTAGCCCTCCTCGTCCGCGGAACACTGAAGCTTTCTTT
TRBV28	many	-	TRBJ1-3	CASSLATVSGNTIYF	TGTGCCAGCAGTTTAGCAACAGTTTCTGGAAACACCATATATTTT
TRBV5-6	-	-	TRBJ1-5	CASLFTNSYSNQPQHF	TGTGCCAGCCTGTTTACCAACAGCTATAGCAATCAGCCCCAGCATTTT
TRBV7-2	many	TRBD1	TRBJ2-7	CASSLRRDRAYEQYF	TGTGCCAGCAGCTTGCGGCGGGACAGGGCCTACGAGCAGTACTTC
TRBV13	few	TRBD1	TRBJ2-7	CASSPAGTGADEQYF	TGTGCCAGCAGCCCGGCCGGGACAGGGGCTGACGAGCAGTACTTC
TRBV6-1	many	TRBD1	TRBJ1-2	CASLGQGGNYGYTF	TGTGCCAGCCTAGGACAGGGGGGAAACTATGGCTACACCTTC
TRBV4-2	-	-	TRBJ1-2	CASSQDAGINYGYTF	TGTGCCAGCAGCCAAGATGCGGGGATTAACTATGGCTACACCTTC
TRBV6-5	many	TRBD1	TRBJ1-4	CASSYAGTGGLKLFF	TGTGCCAGCAGTTACGCCGGGACAGGGGGACTGAAACTGTTTTTT
TRBV29-1	few	-	TRBJ1-4	CSVRDGGSEKLFF	TGCAGCGTTCGGGACGGCGGGAGTGAAAAACTGTTTTTT
TRBV6-2/TRBV6-3	-	TRBD2	TRBJ2-1	CASVAGGPLYNEQFF	TGTGCCAGTGTAGCGGGAGGGCCATTGTACAATGAGCAGTTCTTC
TRBV3-1	few	-	TRBJ1-1	CASSRASEAFF	TGTGCCAGCAGCCGAGCATCTGAAGCTTTCTTT
TRBV5-1	many	-	TRBJ2-6	CASSLSGARGANVLTF	TGCGCCAGCAGCTTGTCAGGGGCGCGTGGGGCCAACGTCCTGACTTTC
TRBV5-1	few	-	TRBJ1-4	CASSLEGAGNEKLFF	TGCGCCAGCAGCTTGGAAGGGGCAGGGAATGAAAAACTGTTTTTT
TRBV10-3	many	-	TRBJ1-6	CAISAGGKASPLHF	TGTGCCATCAGTGCCGGGGGCAAGGCTTCACCCCTCCACTTT
TRBV10-3	few	-	TRBJ2-1	CAISLRVRDEQFF	TGTGCCATCAGTCTCCGTGTTAGGGATGAGCAGTTCTTC
TRBV28	-	TRBD1	TRBJ1-2	CASSRGQVAPGYTF	TGTGCCAGCAGTCGTGGACAGGTAGCCCCTGGCTACACCTTC
TRBV11-2	many	-	TRBJ2-1	CASNRESNEQFF	TGTGCCAGCAACCGGGAGTCTAATGAGCAGTTCTTC
TRBV13	-	-	TRBJ2-1	CASTLGASGHSSYNEQIF	TGTGCCAGCACCCTCGGCGCCAGCGGGCACAGCTCCTACAATGAGCAGATCTTC
TRBV11-2	-	-	TRBJ2-1	CASSFPPDNEQFF	TGTGCCAGCAGCTTCCCCCCGGACAATGAGCAGTTCTTC
TRBV20-1	few	-	TRBJ2-1	CSARSGTGSNEQFF	TGCAGTGCTAGATCTGGGACTGGAAGCAATGAGCAGTTCTTC
TRBV6-1	many	-	TRBJ1-2	CASGDPANYGYTF	TGTGCCTCGGGGGACCCGGCTAACTATGGCTACACCTTC